This T cell receptor (beta chain) originates from a study of T cell responses to AZD1222 COVID-19 vaccine. Profiling relied on immunoSEQ multiplex PCR, and the TCRdb table lists in-frame clones only, not all of them. This table has 150,000 to 200,000 clones, almost 95% appearing once. Regarding the study as a whole: In the spike-specific TCR repertoire, nearly half reportedly target unmutated variant regions.

Looked up from germline, CDR1 is MNHEY and CDR2 is SMNVEV (reference sequence). The CDR3 spans 15 residues. V lost 3 bases, J lost 3 bases, and 8 bases stayed unmatched. In the case of this clone: Its antigen is not known.

The rearrangement uses TRBV27 and TRBJ2-7; 7 positions agree with TRBD2. The receptor's source is an adult in good health. Sequencing was performed on peripheral blood, taken on day 0 of AZD1222 vaccination. The CDR3 coding sequence is TGTGCCAGCAGTTTCTTCAGCGGGACCGGCTACGAGCAGTACTTC. Its protein is CASSFFSGTGYEQYF.